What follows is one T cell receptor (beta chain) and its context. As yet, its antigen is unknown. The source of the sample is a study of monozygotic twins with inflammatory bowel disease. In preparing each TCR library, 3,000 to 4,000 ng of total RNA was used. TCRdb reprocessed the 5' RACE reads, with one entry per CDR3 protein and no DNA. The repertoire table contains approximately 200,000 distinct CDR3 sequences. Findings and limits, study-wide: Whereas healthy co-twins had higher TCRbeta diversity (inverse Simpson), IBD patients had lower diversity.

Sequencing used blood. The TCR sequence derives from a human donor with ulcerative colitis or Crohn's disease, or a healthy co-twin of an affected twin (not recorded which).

The CDR3 sequence is CSEQFMEGVSSYEQYF. The V gene is TRBV29-1, the J gene TRBJ2-7; TCRdb's D call of TRBD2 is untestable without DNA. This CDR3 comprises 16 residues. Germline V gene lookup returns CDR1 SQVTM and CDR2 ANQGSEA.